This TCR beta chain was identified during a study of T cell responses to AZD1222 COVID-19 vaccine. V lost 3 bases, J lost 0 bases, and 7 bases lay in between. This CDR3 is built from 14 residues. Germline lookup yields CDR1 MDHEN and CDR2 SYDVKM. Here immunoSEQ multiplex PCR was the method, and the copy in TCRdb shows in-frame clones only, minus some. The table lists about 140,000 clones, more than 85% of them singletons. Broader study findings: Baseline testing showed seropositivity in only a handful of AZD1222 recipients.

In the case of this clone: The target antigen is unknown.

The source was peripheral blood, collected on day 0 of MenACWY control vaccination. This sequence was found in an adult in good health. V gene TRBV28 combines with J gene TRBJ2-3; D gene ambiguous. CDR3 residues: CASSFKKSTDTQYF. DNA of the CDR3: TGTGCCAGCAGTTTTAAAAAGAGCACAGATACGCAGTATTTT.